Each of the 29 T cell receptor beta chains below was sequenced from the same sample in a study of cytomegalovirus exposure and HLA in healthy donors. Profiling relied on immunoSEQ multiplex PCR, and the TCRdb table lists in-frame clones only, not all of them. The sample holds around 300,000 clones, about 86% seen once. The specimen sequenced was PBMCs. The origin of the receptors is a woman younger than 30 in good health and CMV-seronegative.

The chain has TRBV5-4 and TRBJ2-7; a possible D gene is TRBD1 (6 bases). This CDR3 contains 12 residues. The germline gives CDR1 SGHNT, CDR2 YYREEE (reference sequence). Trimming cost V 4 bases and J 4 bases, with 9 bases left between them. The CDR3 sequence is CASSPGQYEQYF. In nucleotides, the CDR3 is TGTGCCAGCAGCCCAGGACAGTACGAGCAGTACTTC.

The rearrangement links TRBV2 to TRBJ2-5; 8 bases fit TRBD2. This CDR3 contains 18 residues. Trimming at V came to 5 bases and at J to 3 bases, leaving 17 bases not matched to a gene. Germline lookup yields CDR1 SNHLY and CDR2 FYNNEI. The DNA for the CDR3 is TGTGCCAGCAGTCTGACCCCACCGACTAGCGAAACGGAAGAGACCCAGTACTTC. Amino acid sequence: CASSLTPPTSETEETQYF.

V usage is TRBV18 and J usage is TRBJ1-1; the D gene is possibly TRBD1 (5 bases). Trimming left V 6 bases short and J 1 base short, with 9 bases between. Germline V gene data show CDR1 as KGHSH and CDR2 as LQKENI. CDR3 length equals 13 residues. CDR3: CASSDGGNTEAFF. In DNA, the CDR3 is TGTGCCAGCTCGGACGGGGGGAACACTGAAGCTTTCTTT.

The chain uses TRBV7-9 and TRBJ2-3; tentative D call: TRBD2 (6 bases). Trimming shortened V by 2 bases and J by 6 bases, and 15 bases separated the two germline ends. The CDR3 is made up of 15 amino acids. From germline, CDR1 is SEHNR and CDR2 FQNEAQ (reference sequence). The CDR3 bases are TGTGCCAGCAGCTTACGACAGACGGGAGCGGATACGCAGTATTTT. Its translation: CASSLRQTGADTQYF.

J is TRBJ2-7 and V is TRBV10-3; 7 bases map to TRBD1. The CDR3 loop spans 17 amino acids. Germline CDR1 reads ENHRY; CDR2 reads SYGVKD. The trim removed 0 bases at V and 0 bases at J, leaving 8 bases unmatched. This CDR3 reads CAISESWTGRSSYEQYF. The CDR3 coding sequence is TGTGCCATCAGTGAGTCATGGACAGGCCGAAGCTCCTACGAGCAGTACTTC.

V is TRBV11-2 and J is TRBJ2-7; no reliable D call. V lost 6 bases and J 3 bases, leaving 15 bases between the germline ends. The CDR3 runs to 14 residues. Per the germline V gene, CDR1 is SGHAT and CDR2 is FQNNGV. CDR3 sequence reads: CASSSRSRNYEQYF. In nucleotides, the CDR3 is TGTGCCAGCAGTTCTCGATCTAGGAACTACGAGCAGTACTTC.

This CDR3 reads CASSLYRGLDEQFF. In nucleotides, the CDR3 is TGCGCCAGCAGCTTGTACAGGGGTTTGGATGAGCAGTTCTTC. The chain combines TRBV5-1 with TRBJ2-1; 7 bases line up with TRBD1. V lost 1 base and J lost 8; bases outside the gene matches: 6. CDR3 length: 14 amino acids. Germline V gene data show CDR1 as SGHRS and CDR2 as YFSETQ.

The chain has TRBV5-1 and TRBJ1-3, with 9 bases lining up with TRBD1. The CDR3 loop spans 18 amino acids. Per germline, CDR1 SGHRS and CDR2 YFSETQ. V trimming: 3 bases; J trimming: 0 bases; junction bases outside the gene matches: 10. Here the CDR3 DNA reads TGCGCCAGCAGCTGGATTCCGGGACAGGGTAACTCTGGAAACACCATATATTTT. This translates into CASSWIPGQGNSGNTIYF.

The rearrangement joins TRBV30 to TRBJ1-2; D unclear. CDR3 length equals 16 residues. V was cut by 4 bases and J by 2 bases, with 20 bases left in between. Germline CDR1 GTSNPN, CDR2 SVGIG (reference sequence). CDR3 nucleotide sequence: TGTGCCTGGACTAGGAGAGGGCACAGAACCAACTATGGCTACACCTTC. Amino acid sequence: CAWTRRGHRTNYGYTF.

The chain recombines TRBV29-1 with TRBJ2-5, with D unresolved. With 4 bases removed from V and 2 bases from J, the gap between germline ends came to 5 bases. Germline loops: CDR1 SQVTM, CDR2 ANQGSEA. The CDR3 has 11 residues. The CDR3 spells CSVAQQETQYF. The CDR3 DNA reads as TGCAGCGTTGCACAGCAAGAGACCCAGTACTTC.

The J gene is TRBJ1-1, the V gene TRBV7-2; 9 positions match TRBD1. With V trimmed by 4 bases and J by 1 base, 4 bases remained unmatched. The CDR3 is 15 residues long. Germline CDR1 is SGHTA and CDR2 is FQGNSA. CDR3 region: CASSYPTGGNTEAFF. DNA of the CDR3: TGTGCCAGCAGCTACCCGACAGGGGGGAACACTGAAGCTTTCTTT.

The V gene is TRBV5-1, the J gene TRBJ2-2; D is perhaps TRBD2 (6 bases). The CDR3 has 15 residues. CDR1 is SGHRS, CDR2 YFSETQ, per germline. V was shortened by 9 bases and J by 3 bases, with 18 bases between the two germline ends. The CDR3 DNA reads TGCGCCACCGGTCACCGGGCTAGCGACACCGGGGAGCTGTTTTTT. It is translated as CATGHRASDTGELFF.

The CDR3 reads CASSIQVYNEQFF. The CDR3 DNA is TGTGCCAGTAGTATTCAGGTGTACAATGAGCAGTTCTTC. This sequence joins TRBV19 and TRBJ2-1, with unresolved D. The CDR3 extends over 13 amino acids. Trimming removed 3 bases from V and 4 bases from J, with 7 bases in between. Germline CDR1 is LNHDA and CDR2 is SQIVND (reference sequence).

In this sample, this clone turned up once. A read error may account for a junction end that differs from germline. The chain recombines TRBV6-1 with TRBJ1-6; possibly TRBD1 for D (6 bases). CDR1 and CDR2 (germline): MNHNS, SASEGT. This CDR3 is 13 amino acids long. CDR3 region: CASSEVWDIAGDF. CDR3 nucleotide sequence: TGTGCCAGCAGTGAAGTCTGGGACATCGCGGGGGACTTT.

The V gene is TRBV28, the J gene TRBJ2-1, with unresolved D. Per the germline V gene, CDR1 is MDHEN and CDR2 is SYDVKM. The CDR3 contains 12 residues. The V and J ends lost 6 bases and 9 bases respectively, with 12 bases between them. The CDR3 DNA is TGTGCCAGCAGCCTCGACTTGACTGAGCAGTTCTTC. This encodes CASSLDLTEQFF.

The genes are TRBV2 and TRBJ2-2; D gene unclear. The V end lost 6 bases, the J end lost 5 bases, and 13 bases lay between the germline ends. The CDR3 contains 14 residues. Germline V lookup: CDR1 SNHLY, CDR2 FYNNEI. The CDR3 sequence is CASSEPTGTGELFF. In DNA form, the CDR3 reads TGTGCCAGCAGCGAACCTACCGGGACCGGGGAGCTGTTTTTT.

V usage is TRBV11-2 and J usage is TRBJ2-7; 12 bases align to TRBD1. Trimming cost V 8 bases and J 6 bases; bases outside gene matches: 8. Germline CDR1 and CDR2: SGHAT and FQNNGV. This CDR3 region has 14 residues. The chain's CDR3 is CASGTGTGGGEQYF. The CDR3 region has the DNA TGTGCCAGCGGGACCGGGACAGGGGGCGGCGAGCAGTACTTC.

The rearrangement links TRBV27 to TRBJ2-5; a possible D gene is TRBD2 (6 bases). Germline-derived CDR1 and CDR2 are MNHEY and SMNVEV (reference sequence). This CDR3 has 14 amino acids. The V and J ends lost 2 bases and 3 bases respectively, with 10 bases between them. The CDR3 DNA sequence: TGTGCCAGCAGTTTACGGCGGGGAAAAGAGACCCAGTACTTC. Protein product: CASSLRRGKETQYF.

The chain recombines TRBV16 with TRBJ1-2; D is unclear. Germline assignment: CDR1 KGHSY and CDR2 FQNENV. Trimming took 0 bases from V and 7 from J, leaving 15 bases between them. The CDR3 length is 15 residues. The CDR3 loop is CASSQSRTVEGGYTF. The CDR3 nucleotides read TGTGCCAGCAGCCAATCGCGTACGGTGGAGGGTGGCTACACCTTC.

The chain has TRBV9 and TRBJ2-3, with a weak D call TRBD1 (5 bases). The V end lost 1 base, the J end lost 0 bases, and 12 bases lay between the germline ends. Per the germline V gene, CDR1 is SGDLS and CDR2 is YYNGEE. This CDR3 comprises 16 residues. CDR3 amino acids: CASSVRGRESTDTQYF. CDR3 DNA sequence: TGTGCCAGCAGCGTACGTGGCAGGGAAAGCACAGATACGCAGTATTTT.

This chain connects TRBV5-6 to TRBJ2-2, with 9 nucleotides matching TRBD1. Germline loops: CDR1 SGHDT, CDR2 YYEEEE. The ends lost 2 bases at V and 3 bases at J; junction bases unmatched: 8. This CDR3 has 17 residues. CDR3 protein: CASSFLSGQGHTGELFF. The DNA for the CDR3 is TGTGCCAGCAGCTTTTTATCAGGACAGGGGCACACCGGGGAGCTGTTTTTT.

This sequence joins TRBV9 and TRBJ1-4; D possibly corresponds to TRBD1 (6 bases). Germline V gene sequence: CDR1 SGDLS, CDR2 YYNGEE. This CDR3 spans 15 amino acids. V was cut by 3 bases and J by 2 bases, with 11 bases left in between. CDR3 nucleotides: TGTGCCAGCAGCGCTAGACAGGATACTAATGAAAAACTGTTTTTT. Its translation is CASSARQDTNEKLFF.

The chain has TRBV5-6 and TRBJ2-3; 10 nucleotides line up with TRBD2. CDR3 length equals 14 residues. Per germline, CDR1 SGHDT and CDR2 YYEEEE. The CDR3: CGLAGVVSTDTQYF. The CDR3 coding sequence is TGTGGGCTAGCGGGAGTTGTCAGCACAGATACGCAGTATTTT.

CDR3 in amino acids: CASTVIAGVQYF. DNA of the CDR3: TGTGCCAGCACGGTGATAGCGGGGGTTCAGTACTTC. The chain combines TRBV2 with TRBJ2-7, with 9 bases aligning to TRBD2. CDR3 length equals 12 residues. The V and J ends lost 7 bases and 10 bases, in that order; junction bases with no gene match: 8. Germline values: CDR1 SNHLY, CDR2 FYNNEI.

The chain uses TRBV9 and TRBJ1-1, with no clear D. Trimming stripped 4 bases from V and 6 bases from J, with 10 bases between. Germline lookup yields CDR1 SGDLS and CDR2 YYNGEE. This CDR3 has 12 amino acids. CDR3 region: CASSPQEAEAFF. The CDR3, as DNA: TGTGCCAGCAGCCCGCAGGAGGCTGAAGCTTTCTTT.

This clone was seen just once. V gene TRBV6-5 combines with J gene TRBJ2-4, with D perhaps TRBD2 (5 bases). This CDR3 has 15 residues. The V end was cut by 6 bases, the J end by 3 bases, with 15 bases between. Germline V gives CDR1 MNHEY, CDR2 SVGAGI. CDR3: CASRARGPLKNIQYF. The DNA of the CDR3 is TGTGCCAGCAGGGCTCGGGGTCCCCTCAAAAACATTCAGTACTTC.

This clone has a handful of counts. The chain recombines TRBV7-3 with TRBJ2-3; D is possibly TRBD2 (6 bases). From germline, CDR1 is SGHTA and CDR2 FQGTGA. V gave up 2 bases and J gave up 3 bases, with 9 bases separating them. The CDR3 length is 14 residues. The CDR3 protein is CASSLSSVTDTQYF. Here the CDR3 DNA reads TGTGCCAGCAGCTTATCTAGCGTTACAGATACGCAGTATTTT.

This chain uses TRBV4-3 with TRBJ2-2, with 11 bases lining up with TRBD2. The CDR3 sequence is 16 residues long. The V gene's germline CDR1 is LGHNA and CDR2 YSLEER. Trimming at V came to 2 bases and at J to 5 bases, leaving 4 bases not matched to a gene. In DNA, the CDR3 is TGCGCCAGCAGCCAATTAGCGGGGGGGAAGACCGGGGAGCTGTTTTTT. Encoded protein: CASSQLAGGKTGELFF.

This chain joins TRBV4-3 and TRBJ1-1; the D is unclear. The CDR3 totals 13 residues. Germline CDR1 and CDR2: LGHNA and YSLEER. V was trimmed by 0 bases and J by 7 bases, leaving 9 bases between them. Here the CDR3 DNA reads TGCGCCAGCAGCCAAGATCGCTCGGGTGAAGCTTTCTTT. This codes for CASSQDRSGEAFF.